Listed below are T cell receptor beta chains from one sample, sequenced in a study of T cell responses to AZD1222 COVID-19 vaccine. Clones were read by immunoSEQ multiplex PCR, and TCRdb kept only the in-frame ones, dropping some. The sample yields 150,000 to 200,000 clones, 94% seen once. Sequences were derived from peripheral blood, sampled 28 days after the second AZD1222 dose. All receptors come from an adult who received the AZD1222 COVID-19 vaccine. Both conserved end residues are part of each CDR3. Fields, in order: V gene, D gene, clone size, J gene, CDR3 protein, CDR3 DNA. The D gene is left open where the match is weak. The size field is filled for only some rows; it gives once, few, many or a size class.

V: TRBV6-4
D: TRBD1
size: few
J: TRBJ1-1
CDR3: CASAGQKNTEAFF
DNA: TGTGCCAGCGCGGGACAGAAGAACACTGAAGCTTTCTTT

V: TRBV2
D: .
size: .
J: TRBJ1-2
CDR3: CATRSNGNYGYTF
DNA: TGTGCCACCCGGTCGAATGGGAACTATGGCTACACCTTC

V: TRBV11-2
D: .
size: .
J: TRBJ2-2
CDR3: CASSLLGGLSTGELFF
DNA: TGTGCCAGCAGCTTATTGGGGGGGCTTAGCACCGGGGAGCTGTTTTTT

V: TRBV5-8
D: TRBD1
size: .
J: TRBJ2-3
CDR3: CASSKDRTSTDTQYF
DNA: TGTGCCAGCAGCAAGGACAGGACTAGCACAGATACGCAGTATTTT

V: TRBV19
D: .
size: .
J: TRBJ1-4
CDR3: CASNSPGPRPNEKLFF
DNA: TGTGCCAGTAACTCTCCCGGGCCCCGCCCCAATGAAAAACTGTTTTTT

V: TRBV12-3/TRBV12-4
D: .
size: .
J: TRBJ2-3
CDR3: CASTSDYTDTQYF
DNA: TGTGCCAGCACCTCGGACTATACAGATACGCAGTATTTT

V: TRBV25-1
D: .
size: .
J: TRBJ1-4
CDR3: CASSELGRAATNEKLFF
DNA: TGTGCCAGCAGTGAATTGGGTAGGGCAGCAACTAATGAAAAACTGTTTTTT

V: TRBV5-4
D: .
size: .
J: TRBJ1-1
CDR3: CASSLAGLAEAFF
DNA: TGTGCCAGCAGCTTGGCGGGCCTTGCTGAAGCTTTCTTT

V: TRBV2
D: TRBD1
size: .
J: TRBJ1-4
CDR3: CASSVSDRGFNEKLFF
DNA: TGTGCCAGCAGTGTGTCGGACAGGGGATTTAATGAAAAACTGTTTTTT

V: TRBV2
D: .
size: once
J: TRBJ1-2
CDR3: CASPPGGGYGYTF
DNA: TGTGCCAGCCCCCCCGGGGGTGGCTATGGCTACACCTTC

V: TRBV6-5
D: TRBD2
size: .
J: TRBJ2-1
CDR3: CASSQLAGVRNEQFF
DNA: TGTGCCAGCAGCCAACTAGCGGGAGTTCGCAATGAGCAGTTCTTC

V: TRBV7-8
D: .
size: .
J: TRBJ1-2
CDR3: CASSFSRVDFVFNYGYTF
DNA: TGTGCCAGCAGCTTTTCCAGGGTGGACTTTGTTTTCAACTATGGCTACACCTTC

V: TRBV19
D: TRBD1
size: .
J: TRBJ1-2
CDR3: CASSPQGTGGYTF
DNA: TGTGCCAGTAGTCCACAGGGGACGGGTGGCTACACCTTC

V: TRBV20-1
D: .
size: .
J: TRBJ2-1
CDR3: CSASEDDPSYNEQFF
DNA: TGCAGTGCTAGTGAGGATGACCCCTCCTACAATGAGCAGTTCTTC

V: TRBV18
D: TRBD1
size: .
J: TRBJ1-1
CDR3: CASSPLGGQGATEAFF
DNA: TGTGCCAGCTCACCCCTGGGAGGACAGGGGGCAACTGAAGCTTTCTTT

V: TRBV5-1
D: TRBD2
size: .
J: TRBJ2-1
CDR3: CASSNGLAGGLRQFF
DNA: TGCGCCAGCAGCAATGGACTAGCGGGAGGTCTGAGACAGTTCTTC

V: TRBV21-1
D: .
size: .
J: TRBJ1-2
CDR3: CASSKDGRAEF
DNA: TGTGCCAGCAGCAAAGATGGCAGAGCAGAGTTC

V: TRBV3-1/TRBV3-2
D: TRBD1
size: .
J: TRBJ2-3
CDR3: CASSQDRQGADGFTDTQYF
DNA: TGTGCCAGCAGCCAAGATCGGCAGGGGGCCGACGGCTTCACAGATACGCAGTATTTT

V: TRBV28
D: .
size: .
J: TRBJ1-1
CDR3: CASSLTVNTEAFF
DNA: TGTGCCAGCAGTCTAACGGTGAACACTGAAGCTTTCTTT

V: TRBV9
D: TRBD2
size: once
J: TRBJ2-5
CDR3: CASSVAGGWETQYF
DNA: TGTGCCAGCAGCGTAGCCGGGGGGTGGGAGACCCAGTACTTC

V: TRBV7-5
D: .
size: once
J: TRBJ2-7
CDR3: CARSFVAGPSYEQYF
DNA: TGTGCCAGAAGCTTCGTAGCGGGACCCTCCTACGAGCAGTACTTC

V: TRBV7-9
D: TRBD1
size: .
J: TRBJ2-3
CDR3: CASSGGTGADTQYF
DNA: TGTGCCAGCAGCGGGGGGACAGGGGCAGATACGCAGTATTTT

V: TRBV3-1/TRBV3-2
D: .
size: .
J: TRBJ2-1
CDR3: CASSPLGIGRNEQFF
DNA: TGTGCCAGCAGCCCCCTGGGGATCGGGCGCAATGAGCAGTTCTTC

V: TRBV5-5
D: .
size: once
J: TRBJ1-1
CDR3: CASSLVSNTEAFF
DNA: TGTGCCAGCAGCTTGGTATCAAACACTGAAGCTTTCTTT

V: TRBV5-5
D: .
size: once
J: TRBJ2-7
CDR3: CASSLRQGTSEQYF
DNA: TGTGCCAGCAGCCTTAGACAAGGTACCTCGGAGCAGTACTTC

V: TRBV10-3
D: TRBD1
size: .
J: TRBJ2-3
CDR3: CAISPTGGGGDTQYF
DNA: TGTGCCATCAGCCCCACAGGGGGCGGAGGAGATACGCAGTATTTT

V: TRBV20-1
D: .
size: .
J: TRBJ2-7
CDR3: CSASSALEQYF
DNA: TGCAGTGCTAGTTCGGCTCTCGAGCAGTACTTC

V: TRBV14
D: .
size: .
J: TRBJ1-2
CDR3: CASSQGGPYGYTF
DNA: TGTGCCAGCAGCCAAGGGGGACCTTATGGCTACACCTTC

V: TRBV11-2
D: TRBD1
size: .
J: TRBJ1-1
CDR3: CASSFDRGKTEAFF
DNA: TGTGCCAGCAGCTTCGACAGGGGAAAAACTGAAGCTTTCTTT

V: TRBV6-1
D: TRBD2
size: once
J: TRBJ2-2
CDR3: CASSERTSGTGELFF
DNA: TGTGCCAGCAGTGAACGGACTAGCGGGACCGGGGAGCTGTTTTTT

V: TRBV19
D: .
size: .
J: TRBJ2-3
CDR3: CASRDLRPSSTDTQYF
DNA: TGTGCCAGTCGGGACTTACGTCCTTCTAGCACAGATACGCAGTATTTT

V: TRBV3-1/TRBV3-2
D: TRBD1
size: once
J: TRBJ2-3
CDR3: CASSQRQGTDTQYF
DNA: TGTGCCAGCAGCCAAAGACAGGGGACAGATACGCAGTATTTT

V: TRBV2
D: TRBD1
size: few
J: TRBJ2-7
CDR3: CASSGRLGTGSYEQYF
DNA: TGTGCCAGCAGTGGAAGACTCGGGACAGGCTCCTACGAGCAGTACTTC

V: TRBV2
D: TRBD2
size: .
J: TRBJ2-2
CDR3: CATLRSGGKLTSDTMVGELFF
DNA: TGTGCCACCCTCAGGTCAGGAGGAAAACTTACTAGCGACACAATGGTCGGGGAGCTGTTTTTT

V: TRBV19
D: .
size: .
J: TRBJ1-1
CDR3: CASSIDEGMNTEAFF
DNA: TGTGCCAGTAGTATAGACGAGGGAATGAACACTGAAGCTTTCTTT

V: TRBV7-9
D: TRBD1
size: .
J: TRBJ2-7
CDR3: CASSPSTPYRGSYEQYF
DNA: TGTGCCAGCAGCCCCAGTACCCCGTACAGGGGATCCTACGAGCAGTACTTC

V: TRBV28
D: .
size: .
J: TRBJ1-2
CDR3: CASDLQHGGGSGYTF
DNA: TGTGCCAGCGATCTACAGCACGGGGGCGGGAGTGGCTACACCTTC

V: TRBV28
D: TRBD1
size: .
J: TRBJ1-2
CDR3: CASSWTGIEGYTF
DNA: TGTGCCAGCAGTTGGACAGGGATTGAGGGCTACACCTTC

V: TRBV30
D: TRBD1
size: .
J: TRBJ1-5
CDR3: CAWGQGNGQPQHF
DNA: TGTGCCTGGGGACAGGGGAACGGGCAGCCCCAGCATTTT

V: TRBV5-4
D: .
size: .
J: TRBJ2-7
CDR3: CASSFWGSYEQYF
DNA: TGTGCCAGCAGCTTTTGGGGGTCCTACGAGCAGTACTTC

V: TRBV28
D: .
size: once
J: TRBJ2-5
CDR3: CASRGADRQETQYF
DNA: TGTGCCAGCAGAGGGGCCGACAGGCAAGAGACCCAGTACTTC

V: TRBV9
D: .
size: once
J: TRBJ1-1
CDR3: CASSSGVDTEAFF
DNA: TGTGCCAGCAGCTCAGGGGTTGACACTGAAGCTTTCTTT

V: TRBV6-1
D: TRBD1
size: .
J: TRBJ2-1
CDR3: CASTRQGHTEQFF
DNA: TGTGCCAGCACCAGACAGGGGCATACTGAGCAGTTCTTC

V: TRBV9
D: TRBD2
size: .
J: TRBJ2-1
CDR3: CASSPSGSPYNEQFF
DNA: TGTGCCAGCAGTCCTAGCGGGAGCCCCTACAATGAGCAGTTCTTC

V: TRBV4-1
D: .
size: .
J: TRBJ2-5
CDR3: CASSALPRETQYF
DNA: TGCGCCAGCAGCGCCCTCCCCAGAGAGACCCAGTACTTC

V: TRBV2
D: TRBD1
size: .
J: TRBJ1-4
CDR3: CASTLQGANEKLFF
DNA: TGTGCCAGCACCCTCCAGGGGGCGAATGAAAAACTGTTTTTT

V: TRBV19
D: TRBD1
size: .
J: TRBJ1-1
CDR3: CASSFQDRGTEAFF
DNA: TGTGCCAGTAGTTTTCAGGACAGGGGGACTGAAGCTTTCTTT

V: TRBV18
D: .
size: .
J: TRBJ1-5
CDR3: CASSPVKGTDNQPQHF
DNA: TGTGCCAGCTCACCAGTAAAAGGGACGGACAATCAGCCCCAGCATTTT

V: TRBV6-5
D: TRBD2
size: .
J: TRBJ2-1
CDR3: CASSYELAGDEQFF
DNA: TGTGCCAGCAGTTATGAACTAGCGGGAGATGAGCAGTTCTTC

V: TRBV7-2
D: TRBD1
size: .
J: TRBJ1-5
CDR3: CASSSRQGSQPQHF
DNA: TGTGCCAGCAGCTCCCGACAGGGATCCCAGCCCCAGCATTTT

V: TRBV30
D: .
size: .
J: TRBJ1-4
CDR3: CAWSVEARGELFF
DNA: TGTGCCTGGAGTGTTGAGGCTCGGGGCGAACTGTTTTTT

V: TRBV29-1
D: .
size: .
J: TRBJ2-7
CDR3: CSVAEYEQYF
DNA: TGCAGCGTCGCCGAGTACGAGCAGTACTTC

V: TRBV15
D: .
size: .
J: TRBJ2-1
CDR3: CATAKGGYNEQFF
DNA: TGTGCCACCGCCAAGGGGGGGTACAATGAGCAGTTCTTC

V: TRBV30
D: .
size: .
J: TRBJ1-2
CDR3: CAWKDFKGYTF
DNA: TGTGCCTGGAAGGATTTCAAGGGCTACACCTTC

V: TRBV7-9
D: .
size: .
J: TRBJ1-4
CDR3: CASSGPAATNEKLFF
DNA: TGTGCCAGCAGCGGACCTGCCGCAACTAATGAAAAACTGTTTTTT